Detailed here is one TCR beta chain. These data come from a study of blood T cell repertoires in COVID-19. As handled by the study authors: For nucleated cells, counts were estimated from reference gene primer amplification. The protocol was immunoSEQ multiplex PCR, while the TCRdb copy is restricted to in-frame clones and leaves out a portion. That table is the source of V, J and clone size, and D and trimming were worked out from the DNA. The table shows almost 400,000 clones, with around 87% occurring only once. The germline CDR1 and CDR2 sequences are LNHDA and SQIVND (reference sequence). The J segment lost 6 bases and the V segment lost 2 bases, leaving 8 bases of the junction unmatched. CDR3 size: 16 residues. Participants had their cohort set by participant-reported clinical history.

This chain connects TRBV19 to TRBJ1-5, with 9 nucleotides matching TRBD1. Sequences were obtained from PBMCs or T cells enriched from blood (not recorded which). The source is a young woman with acute COVID-19. As DNA, the CDR3 is TGTGCCAGTAGTATAATTGGGACAGGGAGGACTCAGCCCCAGCATTTT. Translation: CASSIIGTGRTQPQHF.